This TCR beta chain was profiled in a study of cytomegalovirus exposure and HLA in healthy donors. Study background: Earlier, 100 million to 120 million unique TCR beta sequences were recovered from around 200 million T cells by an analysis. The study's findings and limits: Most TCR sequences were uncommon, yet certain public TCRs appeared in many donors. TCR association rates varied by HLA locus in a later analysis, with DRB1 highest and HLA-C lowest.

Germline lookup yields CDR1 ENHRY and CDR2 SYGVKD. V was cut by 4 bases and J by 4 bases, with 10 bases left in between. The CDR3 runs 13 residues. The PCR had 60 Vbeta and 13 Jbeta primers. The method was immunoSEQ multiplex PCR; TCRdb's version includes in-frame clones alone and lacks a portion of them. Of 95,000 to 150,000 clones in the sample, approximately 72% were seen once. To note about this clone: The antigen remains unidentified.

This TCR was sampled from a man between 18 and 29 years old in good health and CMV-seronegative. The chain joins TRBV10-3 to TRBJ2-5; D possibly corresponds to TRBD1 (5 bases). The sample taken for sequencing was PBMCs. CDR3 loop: CAISGMGRETQYF. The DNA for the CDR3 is TGTGCCATCAGTGGAATGGGGCGAGAGACCCAGTACTTC.